The 16 T cell receptor beta chains below were found in one sample sequenced in a study of TIL therapy for anti-PD-1-resistant metastatic lung cancer. The libraries were made with immunoSEQ v3. Profiled with immunoSEQ multiplex PCR; TCRdb holds only in-frame clones, not every one. The table shows roughly 46,000 clones, with about 86% occurring only once. Time point noted: pre-treatment sample, taken before nivolumab and TIL therapy. Sample: blood, taken at baseline. Every receptor here comes from a person between 25 and 80 years old with non-small cell lung cancer.

The CDR3 DNA follows: TGTGCCAGCAGCCCTCCCAAAGGGGGCGTAAATGAAAAACTGTTTTTT. Residues: CASSPPKGGVNEKLFF. The chain employs TRBV11-2 and TRBJ1-4, with 7 positions matching TRBD1. Germline CDR1 is SGHAT and CDR2 is FQNNGV. The V gene end was trimmed by 5 bases and the J gene end by 5 bases; junction bases not matched to a gene: 11. The CDR3 is 16 amino acids. The full variable domain, its missing parts supplied by reference TRBV11-2 and TRBJ1-4, is EAGVAQSPRYKIIEKRQSVAFWCNPISGHATLYWYQQILGQGPKLLIQFQNNGVVDDSQLPKDRFSAERLKGVDSTLKIQPAKLEDSAVYLCASSPPKGGVNEKLFFGSGTQLSVL.

This chain connects TRBV27 to TRBJ2-3; possibly TRBD2 for D (5 bases). In germline, CDR1 is MNHEY, CDR2 SMNVEV (reference sequence). Trimming shortened V by 4 bases and J by 15 bases, and 17 bases separated the two germline ends. The CDR3 length is 12 residues. The CDR3 is CASSSAHAGEYF. CDR3 DNA: TGTGCCAGCAGTTCCGCCCACGCCGGGGAATATTTT.

V and J are TRBV12-3 or TRBV12-4 and TRBJ2-2, with D uncertain. The CDR3 sequence is 13 residues long. The V end lost 2 bases, the J end lost 8 bases, and 9 bases lay between the germline ends. The CDR3 here is CASSLKGSGELFF. The CDR3 DNA is TGTGCCAGCAGTTTAAAGGGATCGGGGGAGCTGTTTTTT.

The V and J genes are TRBV27 and TRBJ1-2; D gene uncertain. Germline lookup yields CDR1 MNHEY and CDR2 SMNVEV (reference sequence). V lost 0 bases to trimming and J lost 3 bases, with 8 bases between them. The CDR3 totals 14 residues. The DNA of the CDR3 is TGTGCCAGCAGTTTATCAGGGTGGCACTATGGCTACACCTTC. Translating gives CASSLSGWHYGYTF.

V is TRBV7-2 and J is TRBJ2-3; D is undetermined. Germline values: CDR1 SGHTA, CDR2 FQGNSA. The CDR3 extends over 15 amino acids. The V and J ends lost 5 bases and 2 bases respectively, with 14 bases between them. The DNA of the CDR3 is TGTGCCAGCAGCAACGGTGCCGCGTACACAGATACGCAGTATTTT. Protein sequence: CASSNGAAYTDTQYF.

The chain links TRBV27 to TRBJ2-6; TRBD1 matches 7 bases. The CDR3 is made up of 18 amino acids. CDR1 is MNHEY and CDR2 is SMNVEV in the germline V gene (reference sequence). Trimming cost V 1 base and J 4 bases; bases outside gene matches: 10. The CDR3 sequence is CASSLFPLTGDGANVLTF. DNA for the CDR3: TGTGCCAGCAGTTTATTCCCGCTTACAGGGGACGGGGCCAACGTCCTGACTTTC.

The chain employs TRBV30 and TRBJ2-2; 8 bases are shared with TRBD2. This CDR3 region has 15 residues. V dropped 7 bases and J dropped 0; count of bases not matched to a gene: 7. Germline V CDR1 and CDR2: GTSNPN, SVGIG (reference sequence). CDR3 sequence: CALNGRGTNTGELFF. In DNA, the CDR3 is TGTGCCTTGAACGGGAGGGGTACGAACACCGGGGAGCTGTTTTTT.

The count of this clone is one. The rearrangement uses TRBV5-1 and TRBJ1-3; D is possibly TRBD1 (6 bases). CDR3 length equals 15 residues. V shed 4 bases and J shed 0 bases, with 11 bases lying between them. Germline CDR1 is SGHRS and CDR2 is YFSETQ. CDR3 in amino acids: CASSKGQNSGNTIYF. DNA of the CDR3: TGCGCCAGCAGCAAAGGACAGAACTCTGGAAACACCATATATTTT. Based on the CDR3 plus reference TRBV5-1 and TRBJ1-3, the full variable domain is KAGVTQTPRYLIKTRGQQVTLSCSPISGHRSVSWYQQTPGQGLQFLFEYFSETQRNKGNFPGRFSGRQFSNSRSEMNVSTLELGDSALYLCASSKGQNSGNTIYFGEGSWLTVV.

V usage is TRBV10-2 and J usage is TRBJ2-7; D possibly matches TRBD1 or TRBD2 (5 bases each). Trimming left V 6 bases short and J 3 bases short, with 12 bases between. This CDR3 is 13 amino acids long. The germline CDR1 and CDR2 sequences are WSHSY and SAAADI. The CDR3 DNA follows: TGCGCCAGCAGAACAACGGGGCACTACGAGCAGTACTTC. Its translation: CASRTTGHYEQYF.

The V call is TRBV18, the J call TRBJ1-5, with 9 bases identical to TRBD1. The junction had 5 bases not matched to a gene; V was cut back by 4 bases and J by 1 base. CDR3 length: 16 amino acids. The V gene's germline CDR1 is KGHSH and CDR2 LQKENI. CDR3 protein: CASSLFGQGSNQPQHF. The CDR3 nucleotides are TGTGCCAGCTCACTCTTCGGACAGGGGAGCAATCAGCCCCAGCATTTT.

The chain joins TRBV18 to TRBJ2-7, with TRBD2 matching 13 bases. The CDR3 runs to 15 residues. Germline lookup yields CDR1 KGHSH and CDR2 LQKENI. J was trimmed by 4 bases and V by 5 bases; bases with no gene match: 5. In DNA form, the CDR3 reads TGTGCCAGCTCAGCCTGGACTAGCGGGAGATACGAGCAGTACTTC. Amino acid sequence: CASSAWTSGRYEQYF.

This clone occurred once. The rearrangement joins TRBV5-5 to TRBJ2-3, with TRBD2 as a possible D gene (6 bases). Germline CDR1 reads SGHKS; CDR2 reads YYEKEE (reference sequence). With 2 bases removed from V and 7 bases from J, the gap between germline ends came to 17 bases. The length of the CDR3 is 15 residues. The DNA for the CDR3 is TGTGCCAGCAGCTTTCCGGGACTGGGCGTGAATACGCAGTATTTT. Translated, it gives CASSFPGLGVNTQYF.

The chain recombines TRBV27 with TRBJ1-5; no firm D call. V lost 2 bases and J 0 bases, leaving 14 bases between the germline ends. The CDR3 runs 17 residues. Germline V lookup: CDR1 MNHEY, CDR2 SMNVEV (reference sequence). The CDR3 DNA follows: TGTGCCAGCAGTTTAAGGTGGGGTGGGGATAGCAATCAGCCCCAGCATTTT. It translates to CASSLRWGGDSNQPQHF.

The chain is built from TRBV28 and TRBJ2-7; unclear D gene. Germline V gene sequence: CDR1 MDHEN, CDR2 SYDVKM. This CDR3 comprises 13 residues. Trimming shortened V by 8 bases and J by 2 bases, and 13 bases separated the two germline ends. CDR3: CASRGQPTYEQYF. Written as DNA, the CDR3 is TGTGCCAGCCGCGGCCAGCCGACCTACGAGCAGTACTTC.

In DNA form, the CDR3 reads TGTGCCAGCAGTTTATCAGGGGTCTCCTATAATTCACCCCTCCACTTT. It translates to CASSLSGVSYNSPLHF. V and J are TRBV27 and TRBJ1-6; weak D call: TRBD1 (5 bases). This CDR3 is 16 amino acids long. Germline V lookup: CDR1 MNHEY, CDR2 SMNVEV (reference sequence). V shed 0 bases and J shed 0 bases, with 6 bases lying between them.

This rearrangement joins TRBV29-1 to TRBJ2-3; D unclear. This CDR3 comprises 16 residues. CDR1 and CDR2 (germline): SQVTM, ANQGSEA. The V end lost 2 bases, the J end lost 2 bases, and 17 bases lay between the germline ends. For the CDR3, the DNA is TGCAGCGTTGAATATCCCGAAAACCGGGTCACAGATACGCAGTATTTT. This gives the protein CSVEYPENRVTDTQYF.